A single T cell receptor beta chain is shown here with its context. This specimen comes from a study of blood T cell repertoires in COVID-19. Study-level information: The origin of the acute and convalescent COVID-19 samples was the United States, Italy and Spain. PBMCs, B-cell-depleted T cells, or T cells provided the cDNA or gDNA that made up the material.

Per the germline V gene, CDR1 is MGHRA and CDR2 is YSYEKL. Trimming removed 1 base at V and 0 bases at J, with 18 bases between. The CDR3 sequence is 18 residues long. Under the authors' procedure: For nucleated cells, counts were estimated from reference gene primer amplification. The table came from immunoSEQ multiplex PCR; TCRdb's copy has only in-frame clones and leaves some out. V and J calls and clone size follow that table, whereas D and trimming were derived from the DNA. The table records a few hundred thousand clones, around 80% of them present only once. The chain joins TRBV4-1 to TRBJ1-1; a weak D match, TRBD1 (5 bases). The TCR comes from a man in his sixties with acute or convalescent COVID-19. Source material: peripheral blood. CDR3 in amino acids: CASSQGGGVIFMNTEAFF. CDR3 sequence (DNA): TGCGCCAGCAGCCAAGGGGGGGGAGTAATCTTCATGAACACTGAAGCTTTCTTT.